The 9 T cell receptor beta chains presented below share a single source sample, sequenced in a study of T cell responses to AZD1222 COVID-19 vaccine (dated by TCRdb to about 2021). The library was prepared using the immunoSEQ multiplex PCR assay. TCRdb stores this immuneACCESS table with in-frame sequences only. Part of the clones is absent; in the studies checked, under half of the shortfall reflects unresolved V genes, and no reason is known for the rest. The sample includes some 80,000 clones, with approximately 87% observed a single time. The ten largest clones add up to roughly 7.5% of the sample. The sample's time point label is to be understood as: baseline before first vaccination. This specimen was peripheral blood, taken on day 0 of AZD1222 vaccination. Receptor source: an adult in good health.

This rearrangement joins TRBV11-2 to TRBJ2-2; the match to TRBD1 covers 7 bases. Germline trimming cut 6 bases from V and 0 bases from J; bases unmatched to any gene: 4. This CDR3 is 15 amino acids long. Germline CDR1 SGHAT, CDR2 FQNNGV. CDR3 protein: CASSLDRANTGELFF. CDR3 nucleotides: TGTGCCAGCAGTCTTGACAGGGCGAACACCGGGGAGCTGTTTTTT.

The chain couples TRBV27 to TRBJ1-5, with a possible D match to TRBD1 (6 bases). The ends were cut back, 8 bases at V and 1 base at J, with 12 bases in the middle. Germline V CDR1 and CDR2: MNHEY, SMNVEV (reference sequence). The CDR3 is 14 amino acids. The CDR3, as DNA: TGTGCCAGCTCTTCAACAGGGAGCAATCAGCCCCAGCATTTT. Encoded protein: CASSSTGSNQPQHF.

This chain joins TRBV6-5 and TRBJ2-7, with unresolved D. The CDR3 consists of 15 residues. V was trimmed by 0 bases and J by 0 bases, leaving 9 bases between them. The V gene's germline CDR1 is MNHEY and CDR2 SVGAGI. The DNA for the CDR3 is TGTGCCAGCAGTTACTCTGCTCGAAGCTCCTACGAGCAGTACTTC. The encoded protein is CASSYSARSSYEQYF.

This clone has only one observation. The chain joins TRBV5-6 to TRBJ1-5; D not certain. V gave up 0 bases and J gave up 1 base, with 8 bases separating them. Germline V CDR1 and CDR2: SGHDT, YYEEEE. The CDR3 covers 15 residues. CDR3 sequence reads: CASSLGPSSNQPQHF. CDR3 bases: TGTGCCAGCAGCTTGGGCCCCTCAAGCAATCAGCCCCAGCATTTT.

The CDR3 DNA sequence: TGTGCCAGCAGTGACTCGTTCGGGAGTGGGTACGAGCAGTACTTC. As protein: CASSDSFGSGYEQYF. The gene calls are TRBV6-4 and TRBJ2-7; the D gene is possibly TRBD2 (6 bases). Germline values: CDR1 MRHNA, CDR2 SNTAGT. This CDR3 contains 15 residues. V was cut by 0 bases and J by 4 bases, with 13 bases left in between.

This sequence joins TRBV7-9 and TRBJ1-2; possible D gene TRBD1, 6 bases. Germline V gene lookup returns CDR1 SEHNR and CDR2 FQNEAQ (reference sequence). Trimming took off 5 bases at V and 6 bases at J, with 10 bases between the two ends. CDR3 size: 12 residues. CDR3 nucleotide sequence: TGTGCCAGCAGCCGAGGGGGAGATGGCTACACCTTC. This translates into CASSRGGDGYTF.

The chain combines TRBV12-3 or TRBV12-4 with TRBJ2-5; perhaps TRBD2 as D (5 bases). The germline V and J ends were trimmed by 3 bases and 3 bases, with 8 bases remaining between them. This CDR3 region has 13 residues. The CDR3 region is CASSFDGKETQYF. CDR3 DNA: TGTGCCAGCAGTTTCGACGGGAAAGAGACCCAGTACTTC.

The CDR3 spells CASSPGPGFYEQYF. CDR3 coding DNA: TGTGCCAGCTCCCCGGGACCGGGGTTCTACGAGCAGTACTTC. The rearrangement joins TRBV27 to TRBJ2-7, with D perhaps TRBD1 or TRBD2 (5 bases each). Germline loops: CDR1 MNHEY, CDR2 SMNVEV (reference sequence). V was pared by 8 bases and J by 3 bases, with 17 bases between. The CDR3 loop spans 14 amino acids.

The rearrangement joins TRBV7-2 to TRBJ2-2, with 7 nucleotides matching TRBD2. The CDR3 has 15 residues. Germline V gene lookup returns CDR1 SGHTA and CDR2 FQGNSA. Trimming cost V 1 base and J 4 bases; bases outside gene matches: 3. CDR3 DNA: TGTGCCAGCAGCTTAGGGGACTATTTCACCGGGGAGCTGTTTTTT. It yields the protein CASSLGDYFTGELFF.